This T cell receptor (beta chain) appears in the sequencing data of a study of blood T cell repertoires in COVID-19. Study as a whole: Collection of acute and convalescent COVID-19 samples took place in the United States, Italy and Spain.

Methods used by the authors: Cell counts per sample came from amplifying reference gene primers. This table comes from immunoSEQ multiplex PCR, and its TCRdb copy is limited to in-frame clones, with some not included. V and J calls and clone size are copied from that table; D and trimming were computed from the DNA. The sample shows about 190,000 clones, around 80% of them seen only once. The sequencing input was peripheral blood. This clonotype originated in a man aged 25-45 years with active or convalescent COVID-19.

As DNA, the CDR3 is TGTGCCAGCGCCGGGGGTTGGATACCGAACACTGAAGCTTTCTTT. Its protein is CASAGGWIPNTEAFF. The chain links TRBV28 to TRBJ1-1; weak D call: TRBD1 (5 bases). The germline V gene has CDR1 MDHEN and CDR2 SYDVKM. V was shortened by 8 bases and J by 1 base, with 17 bases between the two germline ends. The CDR3 covers 15 residues.